This T cell receptor beta chain was observed in a study of blood T cell repertoires in COVID-19. Overall study: There were acute and convalescent COVID-19 samples, and they came from the United States, Italy and Spain. PBMCs, B-cell-depleted T cells, or T cells were the source of the cDNA or gDNA that made up the material.

Authors' methods: It was from reference gene primer amplification that nucleated cell counts were estimated. The protocol was immunoSEQ multiplex PCR, while the TCRdb copy is restricted to in-frame clones and leaves out a portion. V, J and clone size were drawn from that table, and D and trimming were deduced from the DNA. The data contain 11,000 to 15,000 clones, around 91% of them singletons. The CDR3 contains 16 residues. The V gene lost 0 bases and the J gene lost 0 bases, with 9 bases spanning the gap. CDR1 is MGHRA, CDR2 YSYEKL, per germline. The sequenced sample was peripheral blood. This receptor was identified in a human donor in a cohort sampled during active COVID-19. The chain employs TRBV4-1 and TRBJ1-3; D ambiguous. The CDR3 reads CASSQDGRLSGNTIYF. The DNA of the CDR3 is TGCGCCAGCAGCCAAGATGGCAGACTCTCTGGAAACACCATATATTTT.